These T cell receptor beta chains were read from a single sample in a study of blood T cell repertoires in COVID-19. Method: immunoSEQ multiplex PCR; TCRdb's copy keeps in-frame clones and lacks some. The sample lists some 220,000 clones, over 80% occurring once. The sample comprised peripheral blood. The receptors originated from a woman aged 55-70 years with active or convalescent COVID-19. Each CDR3 is given with its conserved first and last residue. The D gene is left open where the match is weak. Clone size is given for some rows only: seen once, a few or many times, or a class if the clone is expanded.

V: TRBV6-5; size: -; J: TRBJ1-1; D: -; DNA: TGTGCCAGCCGGGGGGGCACTGAAGCTTTCTTT; CDR3: CASRGGTEAFF
V: TRBV13; size: -; J: TRBJ2-2; D: TRBD2; DNA: TGTGCCAGCAGCCTAGCGGGACTGAACACCGGGGAGCTGTTTTTT; CDR3: CASSLAGLNTGELFF
V: TRBV29-1; size: -; J: TRBJ2-2; D: TRBD1; DNA: TGCAGCGTTGAGGGACAGGAGAACACCGGGGAGCTGTTTTTT; CDR3: CSVEGQENTGELFF
V: TRBV6-6; size: -; J: TRBJ2-5; D: -; DNA: TGTGCCAGCAGCCAGGGGGAGACCCAGTACTTC; CDR3: CASSQGETQYF
V: TRBV6-1; size: -; J: TRBJ1-6; D: -; DNA: TGTGCCAGCAGTGTATTGTCCCGGGGACTTAATTCACCCCTCCACTTT; CDR3: CASSVLSRGLNSPLHF
V: TRBV6-6; size: -; J: TRBJ2-2; D: -; DNA: TGTGCCAGCAGCCCCCGGGACACCAACACCGGGGAGCTGTTTTTT; CDR3: CASSPRDTNTGELFF
V: TRBV12-3/TRBV12-4; size: -; J: TRBJ2-7; D: -; DNA: TGTGCCAGCAGTGAGCTTAGCTTCCACGAGCAGTACTTC; CDR3: CASSELSFHEQYF
V: TRBV6-5; size: -; J: TRBJ1-5; D: -; DNA: TGTGCCAGCAGTTATACTGGCAATCAGCCCCAGCATTTT; CDR3: CASSYTGNQPQHF
V: TRBV19; size: -; J: TRBJ1-5; D: -; DNA: TGTGCCAGTAGTCAGACAGTTTTCAATCAGCCCCAGCATTTT; CDR3: CASSQTVFNQPQHF
V: TRBV11-2; size: once; J: TRBJ2-7; D: -; DNA: TGTGCCAGCAGCTTCTTCGCGGAGCCCTACGAGCAGTACTTC; CDR3: CASSFFAEPYEQYF
V: TRBV5-1; size: -; J: TRBJ2-1; D: TRBD1; DNA: TGCGCCAGCCGCCTGACAGGGGAGTACAATGAGCAGTTCTTC; CDR3: CASRLTGEYNEQFF
V: TRBV7-2; size: -; J: TRBJ2-1; D: -; DNA: TGTGCCAGCAGCTTAGTGGACTCTTACAATGAGCAGTTCTTC; CDR3: CASSLVDSYNEQFF
V: TRBV19; size: few; J: TRBJ2-1; D: -; DNA: TGTGCCAGTAGGACATTTGAAGGGGCCTACAATGAGCAGTTCTTC; CDR3: CASRTFEGAYNEQFF
V: TRBV6-5; size: -; J: TRBJ2-1; D: TRBD2; DNA: TGTGCCAGCAACGAAAGCGGGAGGGATTACAATGAGCAGTTCTTC; CDR3: CASNESGRDYNEQFF
V: TRBV7-2; size: -; J: TRBJ1-1; D: -; DNA: TGTGCCAGCAACCCCGCTGGGGGGACTGAAGCTTTCTTT; CDR3: CASNPAGGTEAFF
V: TRBV28; size: once; J: TRBJ1-5; D: -; DNA: TGTGCCAGCAGTTTTTCCAGTAGCAATCAGCCCCAGCATTTT; CDR3: CASSFSSSNQPQHF
V: TRBV21-1; size: -; J: TRBJ1-5; D: -; DNA: TGTGCCAGCAGCCTTCCCGGGACAGGGACCCAGGGCAATCAGCCCCAGCATTTT; CDR3: CASSLPGTGTQGNQPQHF
V: TRBV4-1; size: -; J: TRBJ1-5; D: TRBD1; DNA: TGCGCCAGCAGCCATAACAGGGGGAATCAGCCCCAGCATTTT; CDR3: CASSHNRGNQPQHF
V: TRBV28; size: -; J: TRBJ2-2; D: -; DNA: TGTGCCAGCAGTTTACCCCTCAGGAAGGCTTTGACCGGGGAGCTGTTTTTT; CDR3: CASSLPLRKALTGELFF
V: TRBV28; size: -; J: TRBJ1-3; D: TRBD1; DNA: TGTGCCAGCAGTTCCCCTCGGGACAGGGGGCGCGGGTTAGGAAACACCATATATTTT; CDR3: CASSSPRDRGRGLGNTIYF
V: TRBV27; size: -; J: TRBJ2-5; D: -; DNA: TGTGCCAGCAGCTTCCCGACAGGTAAGAAAGAGACCCAGTACTTC; CDR3: CASSFPTGKKETQYF
V: TRBV6-5; size: few; J: TRBJ2-7; D: -; DNA: TGTGCCAGCAGCGGGGACTTAGACTACGAGCAGTACTTC; CDR3: CASSGDLDYEQYF